This TCR beta chain was captured by sequencing in a study of T cells in tuberculosis. Regarding this clone: Antigen unknown.

General study findings and limits: GMM-specific TCRs were nearer to active tuberculosis alpha repertoires, suggesting expansion. The TCR-beta difference was not significant; alpha differences partly reflected length.

CDR3 size: 18 residues. Germline V gives CDR1 SEHNR, CDR2 FQNEAQ (reference sequence). The junction had 11 bases not matched to a gene; V was cut back by 4 bases and J by 0 bases. TCRdb keeps only in-frame clones here, not all; method: immunoSEQ multiplex PCR. This table has fewer than 45,000 clones, about 95% appearing once. Sequencing was done on a sample of PBMCs. This receptor was obtained from a donor aged 10-29 years with latent tuberculosis or without tuberculosis infection. This chain connects TRBV7-9 to TRBJ1-3; TRBD1 agrees at 8 bases. The CDR3 here is CASSSPPRGPSSGNTIYF. In DNA form, the CDR3 reads TGTGCCAGCAGCTCCCCCCCCAGGGGGCCTTCCTCTGGAAACACCATATATTTT. Full variable domain (missing parts from reference TRBV7-9 and TRBJ1-3): DTGVSQNPRHKITKRGQNVTFRCDPISEHNRLYWYRQTLGQGPEFLTYFQNEAQLEKSRLLSDRFSAERPKGSFSTLEIQRTEQGDSAMYLCASSSPPRGPSSGNTIYFGEGSWLTVV.